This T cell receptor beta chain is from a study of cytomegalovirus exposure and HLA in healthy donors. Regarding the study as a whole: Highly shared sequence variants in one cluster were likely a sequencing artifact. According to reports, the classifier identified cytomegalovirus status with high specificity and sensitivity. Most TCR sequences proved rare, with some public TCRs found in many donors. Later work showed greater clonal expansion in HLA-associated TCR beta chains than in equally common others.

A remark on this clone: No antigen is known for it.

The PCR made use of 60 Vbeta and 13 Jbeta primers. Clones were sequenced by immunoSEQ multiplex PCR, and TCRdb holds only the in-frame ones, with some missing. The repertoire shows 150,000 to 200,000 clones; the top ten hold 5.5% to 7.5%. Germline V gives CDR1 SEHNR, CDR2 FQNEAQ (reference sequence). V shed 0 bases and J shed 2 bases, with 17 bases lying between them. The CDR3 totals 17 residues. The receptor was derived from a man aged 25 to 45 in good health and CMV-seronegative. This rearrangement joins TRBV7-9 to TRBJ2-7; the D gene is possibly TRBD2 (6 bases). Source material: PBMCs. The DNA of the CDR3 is TGTGCCAGCAGCTTAGCTAGAACCGGGACTGGGGCCTACGAGCAGTACTTC. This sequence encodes CASSLARTGTGAYEQYF.